This T cell receptor (beta chain) derives from a study of CD4+ T cells in melanoma. Whole-study findings and limits: In melanoma, neoantigen-specific CD4+ T cells reportedly differed in differentiation state. A reported correlation linked neoantigen-specific CD4+ T cells to CD8+, macrophage and B cell function.

The CDR3 is 15 residues long. Germline V lookup: CDR1 SGHRS, CDR2 YFSETQ. Deletions cut 4 bases from V and 1 base from J, with 14 bases between. Comments on this clone: The antigen remains undetermined.

Repertoires were generated with immunoSEQ multiplex PCR, while TCRdb's copy carries only in-frame clones and drops some. The sample includes 9,500 to 10,000 clones, about 66% seen only once; the top ten take about 15%. The rearrangement joins TRBV5-1 to TRBJ1-1, with a possible D match to TRBD1 (5 bases). The specimen sequenced was cells from a culture (not recorded whether cultured in vitro). The sequence was collected from a human donor with melanoma. CDR3 sequence (DNA): TGCGCCAGCAGCCGAGGTCCCCAGGGGAACACTGAAGCTTTCTTT. This gives the protein CASSRGPQGNTEAFF.